This T cell receptor beta chain was identified during a study of T-cell memory formation after mild COVID-19. Study results and limitations: Some clones that responded turned up in pre-infection memory, which suggests that cross-reactive memory joined in. Shrinking CD4+ clones were chiefly CM and EM; CD8+ ones were chiefly EMRA.

The CDR3 totals 13 residues. Germline V gene data show CDR1 as SGHTA and CDR2 as FQGTGA. Trimming pared 4 bases from V and 5 bases from J, leaving 12 bases between. To note about this clonotype: Antigen unknown.

Sample barcodes and UMIs were carried by the TCR alpha and TCR beta cDNA libraries that 5'RACE generated with constant-segment primers. TCRdb re-called the 5' RACE reads through MiXCR, storing one row per CDR3 protein. Of roughly 480,000 distinct CDR3 sequences in the sample, about 23% were seen once. This TCR was recovered from an adult woman who had mild COVID-19 (a few samples of this study predate the infection). Cell type and time point are not known. J is TRBJ2-7 and V is TRBV7-3, with D hard to call. Sequencing was done on a sample of PBMCs or a T cell subset sorted from them (not recorded which). The CDR3 loop is CASSSGFGNEQYF. CDR3 DNA: TGTGCCAGCAGCTCTGGTTTTGGGAACGAGCAGTACTTC.